The 32 T cell receptor beta chains below come from one sample, sequenced in a study of cytomegalovirus exposure and HLA in healthy donors. This PCR relied on a set of 60 Vbeta primers and 13 Jbeta primers. TCRdb keeps only in-frame clones here, not all; method: immunoSEQ multiplex PCR. The data contain about 150,000 clones, more than 70% of them singletons. The sample was PBMCs. The receptors here all came from a male donor in good health and CMV-seropositive.

The rearrangement joins TRBV7-2 to TRBJ2-3; perhaps TRBD1 as D (5 bases). This CDR3 has 14 amino acids. Trimming took off 3 bases at V and 2 bases at J, with 9 bases between the two ends. Per germline, CDR1 SGHTA and CDR2 FQGNSA. In nucleotides, the CDR3 is TGTGCCAGCAGCTTTGGGGCAGCCACAGATACGCAGTATTTT. This encodes CASSFGAATDTQYF.

This clone has only a few counts. The chain joins TRBV25-1 to TRBJ2-1, with TRBD2 matching over 7 bases. The ends lost 6 bases at V and 13 bases at J; junction bases unmatched: 24. The length of the CDR3 is 17 residues. From germline, CDR1 is MGHDK and CDR2 SYGVNS. The CDR3: CASSFSGRVGWRESQFF. The CDR3, as DNA: TGTGCCAGCAGCTTCAGCGGACGGGTGGGATGGCGGGAGAGTCAGTTCTTC.

The chain joins TRBV7-6 to TRBJ2-3; 7 bases map to TRBD1. Germline CDR1 reads SGHVS; CDR2 reads FNYEAQ. The CDR3 spans 16 residues. With 5 bases clipped from V and 3 bases from J, the junction kept 11 bases outside the gene matches. CDR3 residues: CASSEGALFKTDTQYF. CDR3 coding DNA: TGTGCCAGCAGCGAGGGGGCTCTGTTTAAGACAGATACGCAGTATTTT.

This clone came up once. The identical CDR3 is also encoded by other nucleotide sequences in the sample. This chain connects TRBV27 to TRBJ1-6, with 8 bases that match TRBD1. V dropped 3 bases and J dropped 13; count of bases not matched to a gene: 11. CDR3 length equals 15 residues. Per the germline V gene, CDR1 is MNHEY and CDR2 is SMNVEV (reference sequence). CDR3 residues: CASSLGTGLGSPLHF. The CDR3 region has the DNA TGTGCCAGCAGTTTGGGGACAGGATTAGGATCCCCCCTCCACTTT.

The genes are TRBV5-8 and TRBJ2-7; 8 nucleotides agree with TRBD2. This CDR3 is built from 14 residues. Germline V gene lookup returns CDR1 SGHTS and CDR2 YDEGEE. The J segment lost 5 bases and the V segment lost 2 bases, leaving 6 bases of the junction unmatched. The CDR3 nucleotides are TGTGCCAGCAGCTTACGGGAGGGGATCCACGAGCAGTACTTC. Amino acids: CASSLREGIHEQYF. The variable domain in full, with the rest retrieved from reference TRBV5-8 and TRBJ2-7, is EAGVTQSPTHLIKTRGQQATLRCSPISGHTSVYWYQQALGLGLQFLLWYDEGEERNRGNFPPRFSGRQFPNYSSELNVNALELEDSALYLCASSLREGIHEQYFGPGTRLTVT.

This clone was detected only once. The genes are TRBV7-3 and TRBJ2-1; D gene unclear. The CDR3 is made up of 13 amino acids. Trimming took 5 bases from V and 6 from J, leaving 11 bases between them. The germline V gene encodes CDR1 SGHTA and CDR2 FQGTGA. Written as DNA, the CDR3 is TGTGCCAGCAGCGCAACCCCGGGCAATGAGCAGTTCTTC. The encoded protein is CASSATPGNEQFF.

The chain links TRBV13 to TRBJ2-3, with TRBD2 identical over 10 bases. This CDR3 is 16 amino acids long. Unmatched junction bases numbered 7, after V lost 5 bases and J lost 2 bases. Germline V lookup: CDR1 PRHDT, CDR2 FYEKMQ (reference sequence). CDR3 nucleotide sequence: TGTGCCAGCAGCCCACCAGGGACTAGCGACACAGATACGCAGTATTTT. Translating gives CASSPPGTSDTDTQYF.

The chain is built from TRBV7-9 and TRBJ2-7, with 9 bases identical to TRBD1. Germline CDR1 and CDR2: SEHNR and FQNEAQ (reference sequence). Germline trimming cut 5 bases from V and 4 bases from J; bases unmatched to any gene: 15. CDR3 length: 17 amino acids. The CDR3 nucleotides are TGTGCCAGCAGCCCACGGTCGGGACAGGGCCAAAGGTACGAGCAGTACTTC. It codes for CASSPRSGQGQRYEQYF.

The chain recombines TRBV9 with TRBJ1-6; TRBD1 is a possible D gene (6 bases). V lost 4 bases, J lost 6 bases, and 17 bases lay in between. The germline V gene has CDR1 SGDLS and CDR2 YYNGEE. The CDR3 is 16 amino acids. The CDR3 protein is CASSPRGDRSNSPLHF. For the CDR3, the DNA is TGTGCCAGCAGCCCCCGAGGTGACAGGTCTAATTCACCCCTCCACTTT.

DNA for the CDR3: TGTGCCAGTCGTGGACAGGGGATTCAAGAGACCCAGTACTTC. Its protein is CASRGQGIQETQYF. The chain uses TRBV6-6 and TRBJ2-5, with 9 bases fitting TRBD1. In germline, CDR1 is MNHNY, CDR2 SVGAGI (reference sequence). The CDR3 is made up of 14 amino acids. J lost 2 bases, V lost 9 bases, and 7 bases had no gene match.

The rearrangement links TRBV6-1 to TRBJ2-4; TRBD2 might be the D (6 bases). Per germline, CDR1 MNHNS and CDR2 SASEGT. Trimming left V 10 bases short and J 3 bases short, with 16 bases between. The CDR3 has 14 residues. CDR3: CATKGRLVKNIQYF. CDR3 sequence (DNA): TGTGCCACAAAAGGGAGACTAGTCAAAAACATTCAGTACTTC.

This clone was seen only once. The chain uses TRBV14 and TRBJ1-6; D unclear. Germline-derived CDR1 and CDR2 are SGHDN and FVKESK. V was shortened by 5 bases and J by 8 bases, with 7 bases between the two germline ends. The CDR3 has 12 amino acids. CDR3 coding DNA: TGTGCCAGCAGCGAGGTCTATTCACCCCTCCACTTT. This codes for CASSEVYSPLHF.

This chain connects TRBV4-3 to TRBJ2-7, with TRBD2 identical over 7 bases. Germline assignment: CDR1 LGHNA and CDR2 YSLEER. The CDR3 spans 15 residues. With V trimmed by 4 bases and J by 0 bases, 6 bases remained unmatched. This chain's CDR3 is CASSRTAGYSYEQYF. The CDR3 DNA is TGCGCCAGCAGCCGCACAGCGGGGTACTCCTACGAGCAGTACTTC.

The chain uses TRBV6-5 and TRBJ2-7; tentatively, D is TRBD2 (6 bases). The germline V gene has CDR1 MNHEY and CDR2 SVGAGI. CDR3 length equals 14 residues. The V and J ends lost 4 bases and 2 bases respectively, with 12 bases between them. The CDR3: CASSSRPGAYEQYF. CDR3 coding DNA: TGTGCCAGCAGTTCCCGGCCGGGGGCCTACGAGCAGTACTTC.

This chain's CDR3 is CASSPSSNEQYF. CDR3 sequence (DNA): TGTGCCAGCAGCCCCTCAAGCAACGAGCAGTACTTC. The genes are TRBV4-2 and TRBJ2-7; no firm D call. Germline CDR1 LGHNA, CDR2 YNFKEQ. This CDR3 is built from 12 residues. V was pared by 4 bases and J by 5 bases, with 9 bases between.

This clone was seen only a few times. This chain uses TRBV19 with TRBJ1-5; 8 positions agree with TRBD1. The CDR3 length is 12 residues. J was trimmed by 6 bases and V by 8 bases; bases with no gene match: 3. Germline CDR1 reads LNHDA; CDR2 reads SQIVND (reference sequence). The CDR3 loop reads CASGQGGQPQHF. In DNA form, the CDR3 reads TGTGCCAGTGGACAGGGAGGTCAGCCCCAGCATTTT.

The CDR3: CASLRPSSGNTIYF. DNA for the CDR3: TGTGCCAGCCTCAGGCCCTCCTCTGGAAACACCATATATTTT. The rearrangement joins TRBV2 to TRBJ1-3; D is unresolved. The germline V gene encodes CDR1 SNHLY and CDR2 FYNNEI. The CDR3 loop spans 14 amino acids. Trimming shortened V by 8 bases and J by 0 bases, and 11 bases separated the two germline ends.

The chain recombines TRBV18 with TRBJ2-1; TRBD1 aligns across 12 bases. This CDR3 is built from 18 residues. Germline lookup yields CDR1 KGHSH and CDR2 LQKENI. V lost 3 bases and J lost 7; bases outside the gene matches: 13. Here the CDR3 reads CASSPRAPGQGAQNEQFF. The CDR3 DNA sequence: TGTGCCAGCTCACCCAGGGCCCCGGGACAGGGGGCTCAAAATGAGCAGTTCTTC. The variable domain in full, completed from reference TRBV18 and TRBJ2-1, reads NAGVMQNPRHLVRRRGQEARLRCSPMKGHSHVYWYRQLPEEGLKFMVYLQKENIIDESGMPKERFSAEFPKEGPSILRIQQVVRGDSAAYFCASSPRAPGQGAQNEQFFGPGTRLTVL.

Notes on this clone: Other DNA sequences in the same sample also yield this CDR3. V gene TRBV6-1 combines with J gene TRBJ2-4; tentatively, D is TRBD2 (6 bases). The CDR3 sequence is 15 residues long. Germline lookup yields CDR1 MNHNS and CDR2 SASEGT. V was clipped by 7 bases and J by 0 bases, with 13 bases between them. CDR3 DNA sequence: TGTGCCAGCACCTCCGGGACTCTAGCCAAAAACATTCAGTACTTC. Its protein product is CASTSGTLAKNIQYF.

The chain uses TRBV7-9 and TRBJ1-2, with 8 positions matching TRBD1. The trim removed 4 bases at V and 5 bases at J, leaving 6 bases unmatched. The CDR3 is made up of 14 amino acids. CDR1 is SEHNR and CDR2 is FQNEAQ in the germline V gene (reference sequence). The CDR3 nucleotides read TGTGCCAGCAGCTCGGGACAGGAGGTTTATGGCTACACCTTC. Translating it yields CASSSGQEVYGYTF.

The chain carries TRBV23-1 and TRBJ1-5; D unclear. TRBV23-1 is known as an ORF, though its function is uncertain. Deletions cut 0 bases from V and 7 bases from J, with 10 bases between. This CDR3 is 14 amino acids long. The CDR3 bases are TGCGCCAGCAGTCAATCGAATTTCAGGCAGCCCCAGCATTTT. It is translated as CASSQSNFRQPQHF.

This clone was detected a few times. This chain links TRBV11-2 with TRBJ1-6, with D possibly matching TRBD1 (5 bases). This CDR3 comprises 17 residues. In germline, CDR1 is SGHAT, CDR2 FQNNGV. The V gene lost 4 bases and the J gene lost 0 bases, with 13 bases spanning the gap. This CDR3 is CASSYDRSFSYNSPLHF. In DNA form, the CDR3 reads TGTGCCAGCAGCTACGACAGATCTTTCTCCTATAATTCACCCCTCCACTTT. The complete variable domain, with remaining parts taken from reference TRBV11-2 and TRBJ1-6, reads EAGVAQSPRYKIIEKRQSVAFWCNPISGHATLYWYQQILGQGPKLLIQFQNNGVVDDSQLPKDRFSAERLKGVDSTLKIQPAKLEDSAVYLCASSYDRSFSYNSPLHFGNGTRLTVT.

This clone was seen only a few times. The rearrangement uses TRBV19 and TRBJ1-3; 9 nucleotides align to TRBD1. Germline V gene data show CDR1 as LNHDA and CDR2 as SQIVND (reference sequence). CDR3 length equals 14 residues. Losses at the gene ends were 5 bases for V and 7 bases for J; bases not matched to a gene: 6. CDR3 sequence: CASSGTGLWNTIYF. In DNA form, the CDR3 reads TGTGCCAGTAGTGGGACAGGGCTCTGGAACACCATATATTTT. Supplemented by reference TRBV19 and TRBJ1-3, the full variable domain reads DGGITQSPKYLFRKEGQNVTLSCEQNLNHDAMYWYRQDPGQGLRLIYYSQIVNDFQKGDIAEGYSVSREKKESFPLTVTSAQKNPTAFYLCASSGTGLWNTIYFGEGSWLTVV.

This chain links TRBV13 with TRBJ1-5; D ambiguous. Germline values: CDR1 PRHDT, CDR2 FYEKMQ (reference sequence). Between the trimmed V and J ends, which lost 5 bases and 2 bases, there was a span of 10 bases. This CDR3 has 14 residues. In nucleotides, the CDR3 is TGTGCCAGCAGCATTAGGGAGGGCAATCAGCCCCAGCATTTT. It translates to CASSIREGNQPQHF. Complete variable domain (other parts from reference TRBV13 and TRBJ1-5): AAGVIQSPRHLIKEKRETATLKCYPIPRHDTVYWYQQGPGQDPQFLISFYEKMQSDKGSIPDRFSAQQFSDYHSELNMSSLELGDSALYFCASSIREGNQPQHFGDGTRLSIL.

This chain joins TRBV5-4 and TRBJ1-1; perhaps TRBD1 as D (5 bases). The ends were cut back, 4 bases at V and 3 bases at J, with 13 bases in the middle. The CDR3 runs 14 residues. CDR1 and CDR2 from the germline V gene are SGHNT and YYREEE (reference sequence). The CDR3: CASSPGGGDTEAFF. Here the CDR3 DNA reads TGTGCCAGCAGCCCAGGCGGGGGGGACACTGAAGCTTTCTTT.

V and J are TRBV18 and TRBJ2-3; no firm D call. With 0 bases removed from V and 3 bases from J, the gap between germline ends came to 4 bases. The CDR3 totals 13 residues. Germline CDR1 and CDR2: KGHSH and LQKENI. CDR3 sequence reads: CASSPPTTDTQYF. Written as DNA, the CDR3 is TGTGCCAGCTCACCACCGACAACAGATACGCAGTATTTT.

This chain connects TRBV29-1 to TRBJ2-3, with a possible D match to TRBD2 (5 bases). V was pared by 5 bases and J by 4 bases, with 10 bases between. CDR1 and CDR2 from the germline V gene are SQVTM and ANQGSEA. The CDR3 length is 12 residues. In nucleotides, the CDR3 is TGCAGCGTTAAGACGCGGGCAGATACGCAGTATTTT. As protein: CSVKTRADTQYF.

This clone was counted only a few times. V usage is TRBV6-5 and J usage is TRBJ1-1; D unresolved. Germline CDR1 MNHEY, CDR2 SVGAGI. This CDR3 is built from 13 residues. The germline V and J ends were trimmed by 0 bases and 3 bases, with 5 bases remaining between them. The CDR3 reads CASSYSEDTEAFF. In DNA, the CDR3 is TGTGCCAGCAGTTACTCGGAGGACACTGAAGCTTTCTTT.

This clone has a handful of counts. This chain joins TRBV6-1 and TRBJ1-1; D unclear. The V end lost 6 bases, the J end lost 14 bases, and 13 bases lay between the germline ends. Looked up from germline, CDR1 is MNHNS and CDR2 is SASEGT. This CDR3 is built from 10 residues. The CDR3 loop reads CASRATGSFF. Here the CDR3 DNA reads TGTGCCAGCAGGGCCACCGGGAGCTTCTTT.

This rearrangement joins TRBV18 to TRBJ2-5, with D perhaps matching TRBD1 (5 bases). The CDR3 has 16 amino acids. Deletions cut 1 base from V and 0 bases from J, with 12 bases between. The V gene's germline CDR1 is KGHSH and CDR2 LQKENI. The CDR3 spells CASSPQGAKDQETQYF. DNA for the CDR3: TGTGCCAGCTCACCACAAGGGGCCAAGGACCAAGAGACCCAGTACTTC.

The chain has TRBV18 and TRBJ2-1, with 10 bases fitting TRBD2. The ends lost 2 bases at V and 0 bases at J; junction bases unmatched: 4. The CDR3 length is 17 residues. Germline CDR1 KGHSH, CDR2 LQKENI. The CDR3 DNA is TGTGCCAGCTCACCAGTTCCTAGCGGGAGCTCCTACAATGAGCAGTTCTTC. Protein: CASSPVPSGSSYNEQFF.

The gene calls are TRBV7-3 and TRBJ1-6; no definite D call. Germline loops: CDR1 SGHTA, CDR2 FQGTGA. Trimming took off 3 bases at V and 5 bases at J, with 5 bases between the two ends. There are 13 residues in the CDR3. DNA of the CDR3: TGTGCCAGCAGCTTGGGCAATAATTCACCCCTCCACTTT. The encoded protein is CASSLGNNSPLHF.